A selection of T cell receptor beta chains follows, all from one sample in a study of T cells in Graves' hyperthyroidism and ophthalmopathy. TCRdb used MiXCR to reprocess the multiplex PCR reads, holding one entry per CDR3 protein. The repertoire has 400,000 to 500,000 distinct CDR3 sequences, approximately 15% of them found once; the top ten carry over 15%. Specimen: blood. The receptor set was obtained from a woman aged 18-29 years with Graves' hyperthyroidism. Both conserved end residues are part of each CDR3. A D gene is named only where the DNA matches it firmly. Some rows mark clone size as missing; the rest say once, few, many or name a class of expanded clone.

>TRBJ2-5|NA|NA|TRBV4-1
TGCGCCAGCAGCCTTCGGCAGAAGGAGAAGACCCAGTACTTC
CASSLRQKEKTQYF
>TRBJ2-5|TRBD1|many|TRBV12-3/TRBV12-4
TGTGCCAGCAGTCGCGGGACAGGGCAACAAGAGACCCAGTACTTC
CASSRGTGQQETQYF
>TRBJ1-6|NA|many|TRBV6-5
TGTGCCAGCAGTTACTCGAGGTCTAGGTTCGATTCACCCCTCCACTTT
CASSYSRSRFDSPLHF
>TRBJ1-1|NA|NA|TRBV5-6
TGTGCCAGCAGCTTGAGTCGGCTTCAAAATGTGAACACTGAAGCTTTCTTT
CASSLSRLQNVNTEAFF
>TRBJ2-7|NA|NA|TRBV5-1
TGCGCCAGCCAGGCGGTTGTCCCCCCTTACGAGCAGTACTTC
CASQAVVPPYEQYF
>TRBJ2-5|NA|many|TRBV9
TGTGCCAGCAGCGTAGTGCCAGGCGTGGCTCCCGAGACCCAGTACTTC
CASSVVPGVAPETQYF
>TRBJ1-5|NA|many|TRBV19
TGTGCCAGTAGGAGATTTATCGTGGGGGATAATCAGCCCCAGCATTTT
CASRRFIVGDNQPQHF
>TRBJ1-2|NA|NA|TRBV19
TGTGCCAGTACCCCCCTGTGTGGATCTGGCTACACCTTC
CASTPLCGSGYTF
>TRBJ1-4|TRBD1|many|TRBV3-1
TGTGCCAGCAGTACACGGACTAAACCGGGACAGCGACGGGAAAAACTGTTTTTT
CASSTRTKPGQRREKLFF
>TRBJ1-5|NA|many|TRBV19
TGTGCCAGTAGCCGGGACGTCACCCAGCCCCAGCATTTT
CASSRDVTQPQHF
>TRBJ2-7|TRBD1|NA|TRBV14
TGTGCCAGCAGCCAAGAGGTCGGGACAGGGACCTACGAGCAGTACTTC
CASSQEVGTGTYEQYF
>TRBJ1-3|NA|NA|TRBV7-6
TGTGCCAGCAGCTTAGAGGCTGCTCGGGACACCATATATTTT
CASSLEAARDTIYF
>TRBJ2-7|TRBD2|many|TRBV5-1
TGCGCCAGCAGTCGACTAGCGGGTGACTCTCCCTACGAGCAGTACTTC
CASSRLAGDSPYEQYF
>TRBJ1-1|NA|many|TRBV7-3
TGTGCCAGCAGCGCCCAGGCGAACACTGAAGCTTTCTTT
CASSAQANTEAFF
>TRBJ2-1|TRBD2|NA|TRBV6-4
TGTGCCAGCAGTGCCCTCCCTCGGGGGGCTAGCGGGAATGAGCAGTTCTTC
CASSALPRGASGNEQFF
>TRBJ2-7|NA|many|TRBV20-1
TGCAGTGCCCGTACGGGGGGGGACAGGTCGTACGAGCAGTACTTC
CSARTGGDRSYEQYF
>TRBJ2-1|NA|NA|TRBV20-1
TGCAGTGCTAGAATCCGGGAGAAGTACAATGAGCAGTTCTTC
CSARIREKYNEQFF
>TRBJ1-2|NA|few|TRBV6-5
TGTGCCAGCAGTTACTCGTCGGGGGGCCCTGAAGGCTACACCTTC
CASSYSSGGPEGYTF
>TRBJ2-7|NA|NA|TRBV12-3/TRBV12-4
TGTGCCAGCAGTTTACTGGTTTCCTACGAGCAGTACTTC
CASSLLVSYEQYF
>TRBJ2-1|NA|few|TRBV7-3
TGTGCCAGCAGCTCTACCCCCCCAGGGCCCTACAATGAGCAGTTCTTC
CASSSTPPGPYNEQFF
>TRBJ1-5|NA|NA|TRBV12-3/TRBV12-4
TGTGCCAGCAGTAATAAGGTCGCCTGGGATCAGCCCCAGCATTTT
CASSNKVAWDQPQHF
>TRBJ1-6|TRBD1|few|TRBV9
TGTGCCAGCAGCCTCACAGGGGGCGGGTCTGTGGCTCAGGATTCACCCCTCCACTTT
CASSLTGGGSVAQDSPLHF
>TRBJ2-1|TRBD2|many|TRBV3-1
TGTGCCAGCAGCCAATCCGGGGAGGGCCCCTACAATGAGCAGTTCTTC
CASSQSGEGPYNEQFF
>TRBJ1-6|NA|many|TRBV11-1
TGTGCCAGCAGCTTAGAAGGTCAGGGGTATTCACCCCTCCACTTT
CASSLEGQGYSPLHF
>TRBJ1-4|NA|NA|TRBV19
TGTGCCAGTAGTATGAGGCGCTTGGCTGAAAAACTGTTTTTT
CASSMRRLAEKLFF
>TRBJ1-1|NA|many|TRBV20-1
TGCAGTGCTAGAGATGGGGGAGGCAGCCTTATCACTGAAGCTTTCTTT
CSARDGGGSLITEAFF
>TRBJ2-2|TRBD2|NA|TRBV3-1
TGTGTCAGCAGCGGACTAGCGCTCACCGGGGAGCTGTTTTTT
CVSSGLALTGELFF
>TRBJ2-2|TRBD2|few|TRBV5-4
TGTGCCAGCAGCTTCAAGACTAGCGGGAACACCGGGGAGCTGTTTTTT
CASSFKTSGNTGELFF
>TRBJ1-1|NA|many|TRBV5-1
TGCGCCAGCAGCTCGTCGGGACTTCAAAACACTGAAGCTTTCTTT
CASSSSGLQNTEAFF
>TRBJ2-2|NA|NA|TRBV19
TGTGCCAGTAGTATAGATCGAGGGTTCACCGGGGAGCTGTTTTTT
CASSIDRGFTGELFF
>TRBJ1-1|TRBD1|few|TRBV7-9
TGTGCCAGCAGCTCCTCCGACAGGGGGGTGAAAGGGAACACTGAAGCTTTCTTT
CASSSSDRGVKGNTEAFF
>TRBJ2-1|NA|NA|TRBV5-1
TGCGCCAGCAGCATCCTTGATGACCACAATGAGCAGTTCTTC
CASSILDDHNEQFF
>TRBJ2-2|TRBD2|NA|TRBV18
TGTGCCAGCTCACCATTAGCGGGAGGCCACACCGTGGAGCTGTTTTTT
CASSPLAGGHTVELFF
>TRBJ2-1|NA|many|TRBV7-9
TGTGCCAGCAGGGAGACTATAGCAACCCCCTACTACAATGAGCAGTTCTTC
CASRETIATPYYNEQFF
>TRBJ2-2|NA|few|TRBV30
TGTGCCTGGAGTGAGTGGGGTCTGAACACCGGGGAGCTGTTTTTT
CAWSEWGLNTGELFF
>TRBJ2-1|TRBD2|few|TRBV19
TGTGCCAGTAGTCCCCAGGTTAGCGGGAGGGGTGAGCAGTTCTTC
CASSPQVSGRGEQFF
>TRBJ2-1|NA|many|TRBV11-2
TGTGCCAGCAGCCCCCCAGGAAGCCAATGGGGGAATGAGCAGTTCTTC
CASSPPGSQWGNEQFF
>TRBJ1-5|TRBD1|many|TRBV2
TGTGCCAGCATTAAGGACAGGGAGGGTCAGCCCCAGCATTTT
CASIKDREGQPQHF
>TRBJ1-6|NA|many|TRBV28
TGTGCCAGCAGTTTAGTACAGCTTAATAATTCACCCCTCCACTTT
CASSLVQLNNSPLHF
>TRBJ1-2|TRBD1|many|TRBV5-1
TGCGCCAGCAGCTTGAGGGGACAGCGTTTCGATGGCTACACCTTC
CASSLRGQRFDGYTF
>TRBJ1-6|NA|NA|TRBV4-1
TGCGCCAGCAGCCAAGGTACCAATTCACCCCTCCACTTT
CASSQGTNSPLHF
>TRBJ2-3|NA|many|TRBV27
TGTGCCAGCAGTTTCCGGACGGGATCCGTTAATACGCAGTATTTT
CASSFRTGSVNTQYF